This T cell receptor (beta chain) came from a study of blood T cell repertoires in COVID-19. Study at large: Specimens from acute and convalescent COVID-19 originated in the United States, Italy and Spain. PBMCs, B-cell-depleted T cells, or T cells were the source of the cDNA or gDNA that made up the material.

Study processing details: Estimates of nucleated cell counts were drawn from the amplification of reference gene primers. Produced via immunoSEQ multiplex PCR; TCRdb's table is partial and in-frame only. The V and J calls and clone size are taken from that table; D and trimming were inferred from the DNA. The data contain under 20,000 clones, 89% of them singletons. Germline V gene lookup returns CDR1 SGHNT and CDR2 YYREEE (reference sequence). Trimming took 1 base from V and 1 from J, leaving 8 bases between them. CDR3 length equals 14 residues. Sequenced sample: peripheral blood. This receptor was obtained from a man aged 55-75 years with active COVID-19. The rearrangement uses TRBV5-4 and TRBJ2-5; D may be TRBD1 (5 bases). The chain's CDR3 is CASSLRGPQETQYF. The CDR3 DNA reads TGTGCCAGCAGCTTGAGGGGCCCCCAAGAGACCCAGTACTTC.